Shown below are 9 T cell receptor beta chains from a single sample sequenced in a study of blood T cell repertoires in COVID-19. Using immunoSEQ multiplex PCR, the repertoire was profiled, and TCRdb retains in-frame clones only, with some absent. Here the sample spans some 200,000 clones, over 75% being singletons. Input material: peripheral blood. These receptors were obtained from a woman aged 70-85 years with COVID-19, enrolled during active disease.

The V call is TRBV7-2, the J call TRBJ1-2; no clear D. The CDR3 consists of 13 residues. Trimming stripped 1 base from V and 6 bases from J, with 9 bases between. The V gene's germline CDR1 is SGHTA and CDR2 FQGNSA. This CDR3 is CASSLELLDGYTF. The CDR3 coding sequence is TGTGCCAGCAGCTTAGAACTCTTAGATGGCTACACCTTC.

The V and J genes are TRBV7-3 and TRBJ1-2; 9 bases agree with TRBD1. Germline V gene lookup returns CDR1 SGHTA and CDR2 FQGTGA. This CDR3 region has 16 residues. Trimming removed 2 bases from V and 8 bases from J; junction bases left unmatched: 12. CDR3 in DNA: TGTGCCAGCAGCTTATGGGGTCGTGGGACAGGGAGCGGCTACACCTTC. Translating it yields CASSLWGRGTGSGYTF.

This clone has just one count. This chain connects TRBV4-1 to TRBJ2-2; TRBD1 agrees at 8 bases. CDR3 length: 16 amino acids. The germline CDR1 and CDR2 sequences are MGHRA and YSYEKL. V lost 0 bases, J lost 4 bases, and 4 bases stayed unmatched. CDR3 sequence reads: CASSQDDTGGTGELFF. DNA of the CDR3: TGCGCCAGCAGCCAAGACGACACAGGGGGCACCGGGGAGCTGTTTTTT.

The chain couples TRBV7-9 to TRBJ1-1, with TRBD1 matching 10 bases. Germline loops: CDR1 SEHNR, CDR2 FQNEAQ (reference sequence). The CDR3 loop spans 14 amino acids. With 4 bases clipped from V and 1 base from J, the junction kept 0 bases outside the gene matches. The CDR3 protein is CASSWDRGNTEAFF. CDR3 coding DNA: TGTGCCAGCAGCTGGGACAGGGGGAACACTGAAGCTTTCTTT.

This chain connects TRBV9 to TRBJ2-2; the match to TRBD1 covers 9 bases. Germline CDR1 SGDLS, CDR2 YYNGEE. The CDR3 is 15 residues long. The V segment lost 3 bases and the J segment 4 bases; nucleotides outside the gene matches: 4. The CDR3 bases are TGTGCCAGCAGCGCTCGACAGGGGGGCACCGGGGAGCTGTTTTTT. It codes for CASSARQGGTGELFF.

The chain's CDR3 is CASSVASDSIYEQYF. The CDR3 nucleotides are TGTGCCAGCAGCGTAGCTAGTGACAGTATCTACGAGCAGTACTTC. The genes are TRBV9 and TRBJ2-7, with a possible D match to TRBD1 (5 bases). In germline, CDR1 is SGDLS, CDR2 YYNGEE. The CDR3 consists of 15 residues. V was clipped by 0 bases and J by 3 bases, with 13 bases between them. Full variable domain (missing parts from reference TRBV9 and TRBJ2-7): DSGVTQTPKHLITATGQRVTLRCSPRSGDLSVYWYQQSLDQGLQFLIQYYNGEERAKGNILERFSAQQFPDLHSELNLSSLELGDSALYFCASSVASDSIYEQYFGPGTRLTVT.

The chain employs TRBV15 and TRBJ2-7; D is possibly TRBD1 (6 bases). Germline V lookup: CDR1 LNHNV, CDR2 YYDKDF (reference sequence). V lost 0 bases and J lost 0, with 9 bases in between. This CDR3 spans 15 amino acids. CDR3 coding DNA: TGTGCCACCAGCAGAGACGGACAGCCCTCCTACGAGCAGTACTTC. Its translation is CATSRDGQPSYEQYF.

The J gene is TRBJ1-2, the V gene TRBV29-1; D remains ambiguous. V was trimmed by 4 bases and J by 4 bases, leaving 10 bases between them. The CDR3 is made up of 12 amino acids. Germline V lookup: CDR1 SQVTM, CDR2 ANQGSEA. Written as DNA, the CDR3 is TGCAGCGTTGTGGAGGGATCCTATGGCTACACCTTC. It specifies CSVVEGSYGYTF. The whole variable domain, filled in from reference TRBV29-1 and TRBJ1-2, reads SAVISQKPSRDICQRGTSLTIQCQVDSQVTMMFWYRQQPGQSLTLIATANQGSEATYESGFVIDKFPISRPNLTFSTLTVSNMSPEDSSIYLCSVVEGSYGYTFGSGTRLTVV.

The chain combines TRBV2 with TRBJ2-3, with 8 bases that match TRBD1. The CDR3 contains 15 residues. Germline V CDR1 and CDR2: SNHLY, FYNNEI. V trimming: 6 bases; J trimming: 0 bases; junction bases outside the gene matches: 5. In DNA form, the CDR3 reads TGTGCCAGCAGGGACAGGGAAAGGAGCACAGATACGCAGTATTTT. Translating it yields CASRDRERSTDTQYF. The complete variable domain, with remaining parts taken from reference TRBV2 and TRBJ2-3, reads EPEVTQTPSHQVTQMGQEVILRCVPISNHLYFYWYRQILGQKVEFLVSFYNNEISEKSEIFDDQFSVERPDGSNFTLKIRSTKLEDSAMYFCASRDRERSTDTQYFGPGTRLTVL.